These T cell receptor beta chains were read from a single sample in a study of T cell responses to AZD1222 COVID-19 vaccine. Sequenced by immunoSEQ multiplex PCR; TCRdb stores in-frame clones only, minus some. The profile shows over 150,000 clones, under 95% of them singletons. The sequenced sample was peripheral blood, obtained 28 days after the second AZD1222 dose. These receptors all stem from an adult who received the AZD1222 COVID-19 vaccine. The CDR3 runs from the conserved cysteine through the conserved F or W. A D gene is named only where the DNA matches it firmly. Rows give clone size only sometimes, using once, few, many, or a class for an expanded clone.

v_gene,abundance,j_gene,d_gene,CDR3aa,CDR3nt
TRBV27,NA,TRBJ1-6,TRBD1,CASSLLDRVSPLHF,TGTGCCAGCAGTTTATTGGACAGGGTTTCGCCCCTCCACTTT
TRBV19,NA,TRBJ1-5,NA,CASSRRPRQDYQPQHF,TGTGCCAGTAGCCGCCGACCTAGACAGGATTACCAGCCCCAGCATTTT
TRBV5-1,NA,TRBJ2-5,NA,CASRTDLQETQYF,TGCGCCAGCCGGACAGACTTGCAAGAGACCCAGTACTTC
TRBV7-6,few,TRBJ2-7,NA,CASSPPGTNLREQYF,TGTGCCAGCAGCCCGCCGGGGACAAATCTACGAGAGCAGTACTTC
TRBV5-6,NA,TRBJ1-6,NA,CASSLLSDNSPLHF,TGTGCCAGCAGCTTGTTGTCAGATAATTCACCCCTCCACTTT
TRBV6-4,NA,TRBJ2-2,NA,CASSDSSGGTGELFF,TGTGCCAGCAGTGATTCTAGTGGAGGCACCGGGGAGCTGTTTTTT
TRBV5-1,NA,TRBJ2-5,NA,CASSLEVETQYF,TGCGCCAGCAGCCTTGAGGTAGAGACCCAGTACTTC
TRBV7-7,NA,TRBJ2-3,NA,CASSLDGVGGQYF,TGTGCCAGCAGCTTAGATGGTGTCGGTGGGCAGTATTTT
TRBV12-3/TRBV12-4,once,TRBJ2-5,NA,CASGPKETQYF,TGTGCCAGCGGACCCAAAGAGACCCAGTACTTC
TRBV7-2,NA,TRBJ2-1,NA,CASSLMAGIYNEQFF,TGTGCCAGCAGCTTAATGGCGGGGATATACAATGAGCAGTTCTTC
TRBV25-1,NA,TRBJ1-2,NA,CASSESAMDGYTF,TGTGCCAGCAGTGAATCAGCTATGGATGGCTACACCTTC
TRBV5-1,NA,TRBJ1-1,NA,CASSTRQNTEAFF,TGCGCCAGCAGCACGAGACAGAACACTGAAGCTTTCTTT
TRBV18,NA,TRBJ1-3,TRBD1,CASSKTGDGNTIYF,TGTGCCAGCTCAAAGACAGGGGACGGAAACACCATATATTTT
TRBV19,NA,TRBJ1-1,NA,CASSIEAGAIAFF,TGTGCCAGTAGTATAGAAGCAGGGGCCATAGCTTTCTTT